The T cell receptor beta chain under discussion was sequenced for a study of blood T cell repertoires in COVID-19. Those enrolled in Seattle joined during active infection and were followed longitudinally afterward. Germline loops: CDR1 SGHRS, CDR2 YFSETQ. V lost 4 bases and J lost 8; bases outside the gene matches: 10. This CDR3 has 14 residues. Per the authors' pipeline: Amplification of reference gene primers was used by the study to estimate nucleated cell counts. Profiling relied on immunoSEQ multiplex PCR, and the TCRdb table lists in-frame clones only, not all of them. The DNA gave D and trimming, while V, J and clone size come from that table. The sample comprises 350,000 or so clones, approximately 89% of which are singletons, and 3% to 4.5% rests with the top ten.

The TCR comes from a woman aged 60-75 years with COVID-19, enrolled during active disease. The J gene is TRBJ1-2, the V gene TRBV5-1, with 8 bases identical to TRBD1. Material: peripheral blood. The CDR3 nucleotides read TGCGCCAGCAGCAGAGACAGGGGAATAGGCGGCTACACCTTC. Translation gives CASSRDRGIGGYTF.